The text below deals with one TCR beta chain. Its antigen is currently unknown. This specimen comes from a study of OX40 agonist ivuxolimab in advanced cancers. Whole-study context: Participants, about 83% male, averaged roughly 55 years of age, ranging from roughly 23 to 80.

The V segment lost 6 bases and the J segment 2 bases; nucleotides outside the gene matches: 6. This CDR3 is 15 amino acids long. CDR1 is MNHNS, CDR2 SASEGT, per germline. Points from the study as a whole: Part of the nonresponder group also had normalized T-cell clonal expansion that was low. CD8+ T cells showed, on average, more clonal expansion than CD4+ cells.

Some clones are missing from TCRdb's copy, which holds only in-frame ones; the method was immunoSEQ multiplex PCR. Seen here are some 19,000 clones, more than 70% observed once, and the top ten hold approximately 11%. Anyone with autoimmune disease history or systemic immunosuppression was excluded. This clonotype originated in an adult with an advanced solid tumor such as melanoma, head and neck, liver or kidney cancer. The source material was CD4+ or CD8+ T cells sorted from blood, sampled in a trial of the OX40 agonist ivuxolimab. This sequence joins TRBV6-1 and TRBJ2-7; 11 bases are a match to TRBD1. The CDR3 region has the DNA TGTGCCAGCAGAGCCGGGACAGGGGGAACCTACGAGCAGTACTTC. It is translated as CASRAGTGGTYEQYF.